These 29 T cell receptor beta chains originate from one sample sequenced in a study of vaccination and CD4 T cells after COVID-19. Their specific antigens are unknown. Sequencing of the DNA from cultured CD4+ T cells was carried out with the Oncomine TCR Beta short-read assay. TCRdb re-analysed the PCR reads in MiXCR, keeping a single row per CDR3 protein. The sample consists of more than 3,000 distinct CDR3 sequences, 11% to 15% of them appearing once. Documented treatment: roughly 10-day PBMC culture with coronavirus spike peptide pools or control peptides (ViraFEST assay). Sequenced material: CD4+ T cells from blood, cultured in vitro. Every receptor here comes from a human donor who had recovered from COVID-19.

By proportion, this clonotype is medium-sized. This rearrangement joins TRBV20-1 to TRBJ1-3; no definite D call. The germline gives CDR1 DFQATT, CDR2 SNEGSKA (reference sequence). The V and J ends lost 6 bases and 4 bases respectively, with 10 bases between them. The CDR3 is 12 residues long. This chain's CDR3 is CSATVWGNTIYF. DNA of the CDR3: TGCAGTGCCACCGTTTGGGGAAACACCATATATTTT.

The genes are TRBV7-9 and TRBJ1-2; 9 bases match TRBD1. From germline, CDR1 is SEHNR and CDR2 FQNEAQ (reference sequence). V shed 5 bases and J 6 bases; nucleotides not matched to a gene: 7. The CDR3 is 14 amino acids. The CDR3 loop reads CASSPGTGRDGYTF. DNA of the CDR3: TGTGCCAGCAGCCCCGGGACAGGGAGAGATGGCTACACCTTC.

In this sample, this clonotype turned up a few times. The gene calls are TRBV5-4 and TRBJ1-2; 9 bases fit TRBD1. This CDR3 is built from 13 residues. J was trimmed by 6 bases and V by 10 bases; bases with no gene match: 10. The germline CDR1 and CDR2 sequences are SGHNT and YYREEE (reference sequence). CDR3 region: CAGQDRGQNGYTF. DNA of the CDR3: TGTGCCGGCCAGGACAGGGGTCAAAATGGCTACACCTTC.

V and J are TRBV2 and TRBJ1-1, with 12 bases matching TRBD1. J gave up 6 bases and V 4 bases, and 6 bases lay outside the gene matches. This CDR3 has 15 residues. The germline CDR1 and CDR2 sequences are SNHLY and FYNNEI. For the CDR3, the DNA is TGTGCCAGCAGTGTTGGGACAGGGGGCTGGGCTGAAGCTTTCTTT. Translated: CASSVGTGGWAEAFF.

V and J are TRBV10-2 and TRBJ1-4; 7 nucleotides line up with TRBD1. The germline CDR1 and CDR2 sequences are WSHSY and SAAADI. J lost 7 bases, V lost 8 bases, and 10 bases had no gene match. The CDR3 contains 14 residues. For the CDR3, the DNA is TGCGCCAGCCGGAGGGGGCCTACGGGTGAAAAACTGTTTTTT. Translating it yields CASRRGPTGEKLFF.

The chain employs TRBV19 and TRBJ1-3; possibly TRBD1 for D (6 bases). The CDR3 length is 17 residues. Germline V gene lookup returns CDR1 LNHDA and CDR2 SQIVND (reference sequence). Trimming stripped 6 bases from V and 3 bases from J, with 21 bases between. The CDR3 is CASSLNPQGLGGNTIYF. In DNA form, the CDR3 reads TGTGCCAGTAGCCTAAATCCTCAGGGGCTCGGTGGAAACACCATATATTTT.

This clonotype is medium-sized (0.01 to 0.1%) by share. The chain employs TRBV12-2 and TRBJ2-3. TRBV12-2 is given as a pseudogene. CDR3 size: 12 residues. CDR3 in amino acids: CASRLGTDTQYF. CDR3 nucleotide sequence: TGTGCAAGTCGCTTAGGCACAGATACGCAGTATTTT.

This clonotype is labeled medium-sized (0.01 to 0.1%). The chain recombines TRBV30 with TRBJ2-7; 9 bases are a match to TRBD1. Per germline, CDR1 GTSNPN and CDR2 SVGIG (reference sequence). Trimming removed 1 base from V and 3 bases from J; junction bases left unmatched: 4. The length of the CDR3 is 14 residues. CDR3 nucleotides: TGTGCCTGGAGTGCGGGACAGGGTTACTACGAGCAGTACTTC. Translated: CAWSAGQGYYEQYF.

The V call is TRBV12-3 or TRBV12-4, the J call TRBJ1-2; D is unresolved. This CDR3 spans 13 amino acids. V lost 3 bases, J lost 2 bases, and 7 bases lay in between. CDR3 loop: CASSFKENYGYTF. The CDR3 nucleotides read TGTGCCAGCAGTTTCAAAGAAAACTATGGCTACACCTTC.

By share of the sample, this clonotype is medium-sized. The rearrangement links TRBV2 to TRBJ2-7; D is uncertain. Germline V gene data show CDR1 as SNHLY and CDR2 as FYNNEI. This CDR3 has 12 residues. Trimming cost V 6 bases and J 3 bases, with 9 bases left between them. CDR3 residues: CASRALNYEQYF. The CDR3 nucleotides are TGTGCCAGCAGAGCGCTCAACTACGAGCAGTACTTC.

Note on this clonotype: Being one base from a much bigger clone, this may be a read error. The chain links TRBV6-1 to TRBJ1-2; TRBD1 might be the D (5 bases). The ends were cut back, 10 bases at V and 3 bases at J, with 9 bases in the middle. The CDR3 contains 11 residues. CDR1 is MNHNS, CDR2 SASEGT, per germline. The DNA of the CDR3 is TGTGCCACCAGGGAGGACTATGGCTACACCTTC. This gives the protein CATREDYGYTF.

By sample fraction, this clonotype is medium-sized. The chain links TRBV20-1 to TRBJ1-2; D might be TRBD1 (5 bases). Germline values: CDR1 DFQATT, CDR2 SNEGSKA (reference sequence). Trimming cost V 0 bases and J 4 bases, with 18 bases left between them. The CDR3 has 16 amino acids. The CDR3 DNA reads TGCAGTGCTAGAGATAACCGGGACTATATTCGCTATGGCTACACCTTC. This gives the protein CSARDNRDYIRYGYTF.

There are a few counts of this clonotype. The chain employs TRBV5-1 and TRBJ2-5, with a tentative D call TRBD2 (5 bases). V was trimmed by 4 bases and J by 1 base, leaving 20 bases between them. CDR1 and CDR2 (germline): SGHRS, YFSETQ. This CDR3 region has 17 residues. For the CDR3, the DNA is TGCGCCAGCAGCCGCGGTCCGCAACGAGGGTTCCAAGAGACCCAGTACTTC. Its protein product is CASSRGPQRGFQETQYF.

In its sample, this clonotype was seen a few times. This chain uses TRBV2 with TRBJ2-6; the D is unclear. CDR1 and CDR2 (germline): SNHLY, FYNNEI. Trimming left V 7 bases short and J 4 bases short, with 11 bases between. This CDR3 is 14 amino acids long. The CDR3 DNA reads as TGTGCCAGCACCGGGCTGGGAGGGGCCAACGTCCTGACTTTC. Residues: CASTGLGGANVLTF. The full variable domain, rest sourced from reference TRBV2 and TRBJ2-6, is EPEVTQTPSHQVTQMGQEVILRCVPISNHLYFYWYRQILGQKVEFLVSFYNNEISEKSEIFDDQFSVERPDGSNFTLKIRSTKLEDSAMYFCASTGLGGANVLTFGAGSRLTVL.

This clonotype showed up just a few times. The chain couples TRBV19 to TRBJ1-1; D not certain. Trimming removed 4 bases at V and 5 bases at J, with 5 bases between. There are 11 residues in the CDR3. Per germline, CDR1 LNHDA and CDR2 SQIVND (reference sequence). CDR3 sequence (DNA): TGTGCCAGTAGTACGAGGACTGAAGCTTTCTTT. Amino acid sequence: CASSTRTEAFF.

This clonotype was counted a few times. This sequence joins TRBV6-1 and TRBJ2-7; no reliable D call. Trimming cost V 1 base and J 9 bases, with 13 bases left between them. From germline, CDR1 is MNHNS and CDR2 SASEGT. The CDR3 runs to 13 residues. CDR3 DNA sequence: TGTGCCAGCAGTGAAGAACGGATCAAGGGGCAGTACTTC. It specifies CASSEERIKGQYF.

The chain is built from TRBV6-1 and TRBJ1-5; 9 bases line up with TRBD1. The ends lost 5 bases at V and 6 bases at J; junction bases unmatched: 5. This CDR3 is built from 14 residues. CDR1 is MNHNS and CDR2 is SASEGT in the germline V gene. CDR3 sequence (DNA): TGTGCCAGCAGTACCGGGACAGGGACTCAGCCCCAGCATTTT. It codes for CASSTGTGTQPQHF.

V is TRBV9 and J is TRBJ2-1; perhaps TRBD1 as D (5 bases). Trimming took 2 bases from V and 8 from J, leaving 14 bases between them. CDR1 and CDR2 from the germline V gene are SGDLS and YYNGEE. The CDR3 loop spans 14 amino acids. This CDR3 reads CASSVGRAYDEQFF. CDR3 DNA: TGTGCCAGCAGCGTGGGCAGGGCATACGATGAGCAGTTCTTC.

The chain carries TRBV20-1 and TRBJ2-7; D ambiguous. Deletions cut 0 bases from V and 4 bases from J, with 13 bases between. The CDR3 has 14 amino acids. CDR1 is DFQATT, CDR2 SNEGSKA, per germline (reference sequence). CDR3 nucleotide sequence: TGCAGTGCTAGAGAGCCGAGAGAGACATACGAGCAGTACTTC. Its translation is CSAREPRETYEQYF.

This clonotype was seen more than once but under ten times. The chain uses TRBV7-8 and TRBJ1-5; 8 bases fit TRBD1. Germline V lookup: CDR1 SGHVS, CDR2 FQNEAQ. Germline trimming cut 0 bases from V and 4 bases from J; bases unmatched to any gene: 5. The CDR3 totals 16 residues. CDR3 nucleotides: TGTGCCAGCAGCTTAGCGCCAGGGGGCAAGAATCAGCCCCAGCATTTT. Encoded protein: CASSLAPGGKNQPQHF.

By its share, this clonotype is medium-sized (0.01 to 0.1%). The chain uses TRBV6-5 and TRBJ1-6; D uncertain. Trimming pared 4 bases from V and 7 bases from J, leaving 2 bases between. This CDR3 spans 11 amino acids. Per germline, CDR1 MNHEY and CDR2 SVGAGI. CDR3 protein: CASSSNSPLHF. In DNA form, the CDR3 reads TGTGCCAGCAGTTCGAATTCACCCCTCCACTTT.

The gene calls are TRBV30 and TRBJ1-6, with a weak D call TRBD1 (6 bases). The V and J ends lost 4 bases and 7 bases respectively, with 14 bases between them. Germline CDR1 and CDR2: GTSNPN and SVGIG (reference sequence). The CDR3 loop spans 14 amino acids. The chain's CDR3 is CAWTGGARNSPLHF. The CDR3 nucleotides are TGTGCCTGGACCGGGGGGGCGCGGAATTCACCCCTCCACTTT.

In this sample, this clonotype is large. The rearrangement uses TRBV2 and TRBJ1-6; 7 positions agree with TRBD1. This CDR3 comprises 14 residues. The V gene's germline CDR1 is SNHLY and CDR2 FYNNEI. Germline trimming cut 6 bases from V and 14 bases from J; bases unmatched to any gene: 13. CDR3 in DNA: TGTGCCAGCAGACTCGGGACAGAGAATTGGTCCCTCCACTTT. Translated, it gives CASRLGTENWSLHF.

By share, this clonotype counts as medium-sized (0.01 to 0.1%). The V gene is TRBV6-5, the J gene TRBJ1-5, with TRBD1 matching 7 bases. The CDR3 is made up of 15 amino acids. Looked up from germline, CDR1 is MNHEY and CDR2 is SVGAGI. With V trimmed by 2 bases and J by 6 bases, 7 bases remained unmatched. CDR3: CASSYAQTGTQPQHF. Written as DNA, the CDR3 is TGTGCCAGCAGTTACGCACAGACAGGGACTCAGCCCCAGCATTTT.

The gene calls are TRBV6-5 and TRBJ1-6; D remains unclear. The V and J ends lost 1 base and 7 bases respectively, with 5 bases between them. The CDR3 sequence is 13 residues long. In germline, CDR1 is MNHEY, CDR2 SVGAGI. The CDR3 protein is CASSYWRNSPLHF. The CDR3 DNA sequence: TGTGCCAGCAGTTACTGGAGGAATTCACCCCTCCACTTT.

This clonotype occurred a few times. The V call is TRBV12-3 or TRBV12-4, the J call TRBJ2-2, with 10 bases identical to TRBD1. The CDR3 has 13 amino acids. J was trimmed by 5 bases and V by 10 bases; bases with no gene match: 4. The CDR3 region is CATRGQGTGELFF. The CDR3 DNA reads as TGTGCCACCAGGGGACAGGGGACCGGGGAGCTGTTTTTT.

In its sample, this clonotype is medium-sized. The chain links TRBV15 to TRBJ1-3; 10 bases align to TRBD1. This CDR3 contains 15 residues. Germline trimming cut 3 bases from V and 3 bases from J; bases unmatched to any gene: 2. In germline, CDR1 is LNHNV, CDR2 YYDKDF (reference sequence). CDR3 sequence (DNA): TGTGCCACCAGCAGCCGGACAGGGGGTGGAAACACCATATATTTT. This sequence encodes CATSSRTGGGNTIYF.

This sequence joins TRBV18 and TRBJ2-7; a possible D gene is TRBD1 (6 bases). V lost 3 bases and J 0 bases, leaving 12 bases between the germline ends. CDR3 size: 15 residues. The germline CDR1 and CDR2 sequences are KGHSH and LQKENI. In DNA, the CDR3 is TGTGCCAGCTCACCGGTTTTGGACAGCTCCTACGAGCAGTACTTC. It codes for CASSPVLDSSYEQYF.

The chain's CDR3 is CASSVVGGAGTEAFF. The CDR3 DNA reads as TGTGCCAGCAGCGTAGTTGGGGGCGCGGGTACTGAAGCTTTCTTT. V gene TRBV9 combines with J gene TRBJ1-1; D may be TRBD1 (6 bases). There are 15 residues in the CDR3. Germline V gene sequence: CDR1 SGDLS, CDR2 YYNGEE. The V gene lost 0 bases and the J gene lost 5 bases, with 14 bases spanning the gap.